This record covers a single TCR beta chain. Per the germline V gene, CDR1 is SGHRS and CDR2 is YFSETQ. The CDR3 has 16 residues. Germline trimming cut 4 bases from V and 1 base from J; bases unmatched to any gene: 7. Profiled with immunoSEQ multiplex PCR; TCRdb holds only in-frame clones, not every one. Of just over 35,000 clones listed, 70% to 90% are singletons. The data are from a study of blood T cell repertoires in COVID-19. For the study at large: PBMCs, B-cell-depleted T cells, or T cells were the source of the cDNA or gDNA that made up the material.

Sequences were obtained from peripheral blood. The J gene is TRBJ2-4, the V gene TRBV5-1; 8 nucleotides line up with TRBD1. This clonotype was sampled from a human donor in a cohort sampled during active COVID-19. CDR3 protein: CASSPRTGLAKNIQYF. The CDR3 DNA sequence: TGCGCCAGCAGCCCACGGACAGGGTTGGCCAAAAACATTCAGTACTTC.